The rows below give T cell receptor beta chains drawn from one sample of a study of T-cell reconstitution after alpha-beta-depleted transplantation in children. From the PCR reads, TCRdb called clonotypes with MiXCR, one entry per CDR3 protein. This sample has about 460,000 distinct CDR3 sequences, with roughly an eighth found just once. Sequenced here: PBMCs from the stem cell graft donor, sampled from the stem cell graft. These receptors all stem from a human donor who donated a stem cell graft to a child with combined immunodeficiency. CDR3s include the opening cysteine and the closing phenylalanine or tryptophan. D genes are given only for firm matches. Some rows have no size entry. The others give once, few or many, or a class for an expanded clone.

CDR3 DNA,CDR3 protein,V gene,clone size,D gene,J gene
TGTGCCAGCAGCAAAGGACTAGCGAAACACAATGAGCAGTTCTTC,CASSKGLAKHNEQFF,TRBV21-1,many,.,TRBJ2-1
TGTGCCAGCAGTTTTCCCGCTAGCGGGATCTCCAATGAGCAGTTCTTC,CASSFPASGISNEQFF,TRBV12-3/TRBV12-4,many,TRBD2,TRBJ2-1
TGTGCCTGGATCGACGCGAGCTCCTACAATGAGCAGTTCTTC,CAWIDASSYNEQFF,TRBV30,few,.,TRBJ2-1
TGTGCCAGCAGTCCCGGACTAGCGGGAGTAATCACAGATACGCAGTATTTT,CASSPGLAGVITDTQYF,TRBV12-3/TRBV12-4,few,TRBD2,TRBJ2-3
TGCGCCAGCAGCTTGGCCATGCGGGAGGGTTATTACGAGCAGTACTTC,CASSLAMREGYYEQYF,TRBV5-1,.,TRBD2,TRBJ2-7
TGCGCCAGCAGCTTCTTGCAGGGGGGCTACAATGAGCAGTTCTTC,CASSFLQGGYNEQFF,TRBV5-1,few,.,TRBJ2-1
TGTGCCAGCAGCTTGCGACAGAAGACCTACAATGAGCAGTTCTTC,CASSLRQKTYNEQFF,TRBV5-5,many,.,TRBJ2-1
TGTGCCAGCAGCTCAACCCCAGGGGGAGCTTTCTTT,CASSSTPGGAFF,TRBV7-2,.,TRBD1,TRBJ1-1
TGTGCCAGCAGTCGTCGACACCCGAACACTGAAGCTTTCTTT,CASSRRHPNTEAFF,TRBV7-2,.,.,TRBJ1-1
TGTGCCACCAGCAGAGATCGGGGGCTCACGGAAAACATTCAGTACTTC,CATSRDRGLTENIQYF,TRBV15,.,.,TRBJ2-4
TGTGCCAGCAGGATGAGCGGGGGCGGCCGCACAGATACGCAGTATTTT,CASRMSGGGRTDTQYF,TRBV14,medium-sized,TRBD2,TRBJ2-3
TGTGCCATCAGTGCGCTGGGTCAAGAGACCCAGTACTTC,CAISALGQETQYF,TRBV10-3,many,.,TRBJ2-5
TGTGCCAGCAGATCCGGGCCTCACAATGAGCAGTTCTTC,CASRSGPHNEQFF,TRBV7-2,many,.,TRBJ2-1
TGTGCCAGCTCACCAGTCGTTGGAGAGACCCAGTACTTC,CASSPVVGETQYF,TRBV18,.,.,TRBJ2-5
TGTGCCGGATCTGGACAGAGCTACAATGAGCAGTTCTTC,CAGSGQSYNEQFF,TRBV6-2/TRBV6-3,.,.,TRBJ2-1
TGTGCCAGCAGCCAAGATCAGAGGGGTTCGACCTACAATGAGCAGTTCTTC,CASSQDQRGSTYNEQFF,TRBV4-2,few,.,TRBJ2-1
TGTGCCACGAGGGACCTCTATGGCTACACCTTC,CATRDLYGYTF,TRBV25-1,.,.,TRBJ1-2
TGCGCCAGCAGTGCGGTGGGTAGCACAGATACGCAGTATTTT,CASSAVGSTDTQYF,TRBV10-2,few,.,TRBJ2-3
TGTGCCAGCAGCGTAGATCTAGGCCTCTATGGCTACACCTTC,CASSVDLGLYGYTF,TRBV9,.,.,TRBJ1-2
TGCGCCAGCCGTACGGAAGATTACAATGAGCAGTTCTTC,CASRTEDYNEQFF,TRBV10-2,.,.,TRBJ2-1
TGTGCCAGCTCATCCTGGGGGGGAGACACAGATACGCAGTATTTT,CASSSWGGDTDTQYF,TRBV18,.,TRBD2,TRBJ2-3
TGTGCCGGGAATCAACCTCGGGGGCAAGAGACCCAGTACTTC,CAGNQPRGQETQYF,TRBV19,.,.,TRBJ2-5
TGCGCCAGCAGCTTGGAGGGGCTCTCCTACGAGCAGTACTTC,CASSLEGLSYEQYF,TRBV5-1,few,.,TRBJ2-7
TGTGCCAGCTGTTCCCGATCCTTTAGCGGAGCGAACACCGGGGAGCTGTTTTTT,CASCSRSFSGANTGELFF,TRBV3-1,.,.,TRBJ2-2
TGTGCCAGCAGCTTATCCTGGACGGCTCACGAGCAGTACTTC,CASSLSWTAHEQYF,TRBV7-2,.,.,TRBJ2-7
TGTGCTAGTGTTCGGACAGGGGAGCCCCAAGAGACCCAGTACTTC,CASVRTGEPQETQYF,TRBV12-5,few,TRBD1,TRBJ2-5
TGTGCCACCAGTGATTACAGGGGAGAGACCCAGTACTTC,CATSDYRGETQYF,TRBV24-1,.,TRBD1,TRBJ2-5
TGTGCCAGCAGCCAAGTAACCCTAGCGGGAGGGCTGCTCTTC,CASSQVTLAGGLLF,TRBV3-1,few,TRBD2,TRBJ2-1
TGTGCCAGCAGCTGGACAGGGGGAGGGACTGAAGCTTTCTTT,CASSWTGGGTEAFF,TRBV7-3,many,TRBD1,TRBJ1-1